The 3 T cell receptor beta chains reported below all come from one sample, sequenced in a study of T-cell reconstitution after alpha-beta-depleted transplantation in children. Molecular barcoding with unique molecular identifiers was used for the TCRbeta library. One entry per CDR3 protein, called by TCRdb with MiXCR from the PCR reads. The sample has about 400,000 distinct CDR3 sequences, around 16% seen once. This specimen was PBMCs, mostly from graft donor cells, taken 360 days after TCRalphabeta/CD19-depleted stem cell transplant. The receptors originated from a boy younger than two who had a stem cell transplant for Wiskott-Aldrich syndrome, so the T cells may come from the graft donor.

This clonotype has just a few counts. The chain carries TRBV24-1 and TRBJ2-3, with D unresolved. The CDR3 has 12 amino acids. CDR1 is KGHDR and CDR2 is SFDVKD in the germline V gene. Trimming removed 3 bases from V and 5 bases from J, with 5 bases in between. This CDR3 is CATSDKKDTQYF. The CDR3 coding sequence is TGTGCCACCAGTGATAAGAAAGATACGCAGTATTTT.

This clonotype was detected a few times. V usage is TRBV20-1 and J usage is TRBJ2-1; no clear D gene. Looked up from germline, CDR1 is DFQATT and CDR2 is SNEGSKA (reference sequence). Between the trimmed V and J ends, which lost 4 bases and 3 bases, there was a span of 13 bases. This CDR3 region has 14 residues. The CDR3 sequence is CSAIGERIYNEQFF. The CDR3 DNA sequence: TGCAGTGCTATTGGTGAGCGAATCTACAATGAGCAGTTCTTC.

This clonotype was observed a few times. The chain employs TRBV27 and TRBJ1-6; 10 bases are shared with TRBD1. Germline V gene data show CDR1 as MNHEY and CDR2 as SMNVEV (reference sequence). CDR3 length: 14 amino acids. Trimming cost V 8 bases and J 6 bases; bases outside gene matches: 4. This CDR3 is CASSGTGANSPLHF. The CDR3, as DNA: TGTGCCAGCTCCGGGACAGGGGCTAATTCACCCCTCCACTTT.